This T cell receptor beta chain was sequenced during a study of CD8 T cells in ankylosing spondylitis (TCRdb year 2017). Study-level background: To find TCR variants linked to disease, the study profiled T cell receptor beta repertoires in ankylosing spondylitis patients and healthy donors. Samples of peripheral blood were taken, and for ankylosing spondylitis patients, synovial fluid was collected as well. In total, the full study cohort was made up of 85 to 140 healthy donors and 25 ankylosing spondylitis patients. Beyond this particular receptor, the publication reports: A TCR beta motif made up of seven or eight highly homologous amino acid variants appeared to be characteristic of blood from ankylosing spondylitis patients. The disease-linked clones were reported as significantly enriched in matched synovial fluid samples from ankylosing spondylitis patients. Some TCR beta motif variants had previously been reported in synovial fluid and blood of reactive arthritis patients, which suggested common disease-initiation mechanisms. The disease-linked clones showed a CD8+ phenotype and occurred at relatively low frequencies in peripheral blood.

CDR1 and CDR2, looked up from the germline V gene (reference sequence), are DFQATT and SNEGSKA. V loses 7 bases of germline sequence and J loses 2 bases, and the interval between the two ends is 9 bases. Including the terminal cysteine and phenylalanine, the CDR3 comprises 12 residues. Here the CDR3 DNA is all that survives: 36 bases in frame from base 1. This clonotype has at least ten counts. Its antigen is unknown. No base quality information exists; no much larger clone differs at one position. Sequencing relied on an Illumina HiSeq 2500. Quantitative 5'-RACE with molecular barcodes was the method used to prepare the TCR beta libraries. Regarding the original processing steps: A new computational method, built on a probabilistic model of VDJ rearrangement, was used to identify disease-linked TCR variants. In TCRdb, the public reads were trimmed at Q25 with fastp and aligned with MiXCR, with productive beta chains retained. One record per CDR3 amino acid sequence lists the most common genes and DNA. The V and J calls shown here were made by TCRdb, not taken from the authors' results. The sample includes around 490,000 distinct CDR3 sequences, with approximately 5% observed a single time. The top ten constitute under 4.5% of the sample.

This sequence was found in a male donor with ankylosing spondylitis. The V and J genes are TRBV20-1 and TRBJ1-5; TRBD1 is perhaps the D gene, given 6 matching bases. Specimen: blood, either unsorted or a sorted T cell fraction (not recorded which). The sequenced DNA is TGCAGTGTTTCAGGGGGCAATCAGCCCCAGCATTTT. Translation gives CSVSGGNQPQHF.